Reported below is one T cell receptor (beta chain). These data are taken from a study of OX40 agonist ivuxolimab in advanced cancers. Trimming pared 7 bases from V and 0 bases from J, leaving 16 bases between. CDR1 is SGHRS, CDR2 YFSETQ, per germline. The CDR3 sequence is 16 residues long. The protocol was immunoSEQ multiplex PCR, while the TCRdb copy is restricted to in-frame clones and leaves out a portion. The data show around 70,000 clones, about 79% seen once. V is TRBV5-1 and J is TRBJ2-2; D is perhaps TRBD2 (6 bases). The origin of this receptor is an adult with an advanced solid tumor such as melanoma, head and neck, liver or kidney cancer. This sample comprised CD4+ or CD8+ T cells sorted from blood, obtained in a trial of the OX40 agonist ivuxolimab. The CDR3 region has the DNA TGCGCCAGCTTCCCCGGGGGACCGTCGAACACCGGGGAGCTGTTTTTT. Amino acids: CASFPGGPSNTGELFF.